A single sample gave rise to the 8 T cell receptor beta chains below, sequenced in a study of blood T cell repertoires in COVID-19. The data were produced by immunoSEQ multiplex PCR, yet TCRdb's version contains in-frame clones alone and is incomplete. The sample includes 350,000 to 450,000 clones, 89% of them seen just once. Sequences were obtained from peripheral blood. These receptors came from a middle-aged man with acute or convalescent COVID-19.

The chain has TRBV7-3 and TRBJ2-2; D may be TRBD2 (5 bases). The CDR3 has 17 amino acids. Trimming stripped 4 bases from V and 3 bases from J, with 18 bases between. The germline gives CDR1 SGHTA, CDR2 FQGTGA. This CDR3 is CASSSVGVGSDTGELFF. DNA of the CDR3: TGTGCCAGCAGCTCAGTCGGGGTGGGGTCCGACACCGGGGAGCTGTTTTTT.

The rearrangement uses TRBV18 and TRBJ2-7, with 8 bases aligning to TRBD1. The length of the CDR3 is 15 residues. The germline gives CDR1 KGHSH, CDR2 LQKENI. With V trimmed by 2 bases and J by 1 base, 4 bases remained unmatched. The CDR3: CASSPGQGLSYEQYF. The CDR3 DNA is TGTGCCAGCTCACCAGGACAGGGCCTTTCCTACGAGCAGTACTTC.

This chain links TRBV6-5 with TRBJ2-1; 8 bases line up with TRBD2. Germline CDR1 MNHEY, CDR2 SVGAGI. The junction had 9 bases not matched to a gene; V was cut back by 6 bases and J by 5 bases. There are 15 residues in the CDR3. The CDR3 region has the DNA TGTGCCAGCAGGCGGGGCGGGGGGCCACACAATGAGCAGTTCTTC. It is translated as CASRRGGGPHNEQFF.

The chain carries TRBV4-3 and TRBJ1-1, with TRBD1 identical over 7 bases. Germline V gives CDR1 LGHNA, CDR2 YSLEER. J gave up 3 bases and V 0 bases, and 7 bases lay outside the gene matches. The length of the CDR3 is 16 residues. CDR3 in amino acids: CASSQDKGGRYTEAFF. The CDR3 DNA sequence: TGCGCCAGCAGCCAAGATAAAGGGGGCCGGTACACTGAAGCTTTCTTT.

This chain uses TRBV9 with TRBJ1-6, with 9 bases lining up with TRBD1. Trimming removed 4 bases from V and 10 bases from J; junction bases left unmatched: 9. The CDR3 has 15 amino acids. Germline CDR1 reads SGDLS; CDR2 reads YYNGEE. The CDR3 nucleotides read TGTGCCAGCAGCCCACCCGGGACAGGGAGGTCACCCCTCCACTTT. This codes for CASSPPGTGRSPLHF.

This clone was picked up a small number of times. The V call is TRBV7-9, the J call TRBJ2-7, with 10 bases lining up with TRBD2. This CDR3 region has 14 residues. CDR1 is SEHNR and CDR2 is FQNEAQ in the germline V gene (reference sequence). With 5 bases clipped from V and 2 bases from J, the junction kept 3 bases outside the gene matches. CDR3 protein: CASSVLAGTYEQYF. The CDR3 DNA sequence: TGTGCCAGCAGCGTACTAGCGGGAACCTACGAGCAGTACTTC.

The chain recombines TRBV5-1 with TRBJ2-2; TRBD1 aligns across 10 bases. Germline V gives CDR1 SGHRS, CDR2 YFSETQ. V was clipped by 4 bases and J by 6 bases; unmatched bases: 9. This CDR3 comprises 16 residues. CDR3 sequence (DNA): TGCGCCAGCAGCCAACAGACAGGGGGCAGGGCCGGGGAGCTGTTTTTT. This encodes CASSQQTGGRAGELFF.

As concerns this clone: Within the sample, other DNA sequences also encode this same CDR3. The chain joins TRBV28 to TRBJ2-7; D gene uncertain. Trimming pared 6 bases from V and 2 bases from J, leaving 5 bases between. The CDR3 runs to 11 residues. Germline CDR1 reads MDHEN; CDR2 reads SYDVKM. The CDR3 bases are TGTGCCAGCAGCCCCACCTACGAGCAGTACTTC. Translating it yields CASSPTYEQYF.